This passage covers 18 T cell receptor beta chains from one sample sequenced in a study of cytomegalovirus exposure and HLA in healthy donors. A multiplex PCR was run with 60 Vbeta primers and 13 Jbeta primers. Here immunoSEQ multiplex PCR was the method, and the copy in TCRdb shows in-frame clones only, minus some. The sample has about 260,000 clones, 80% to 90% seen once. Sequencing was carried out using PBMCs. These receptors all come from a middle-aged woman in good health and CMV-seropositive.

The chain employs TRBV5-6 and TRBJ2-1, with TRBD1 matching 8 bases. The J segment lost 6 bases and the V segment lost 4 bases, leaving 6 bases of the junction unmatched. This CDR3 has 14 amino acids. CDR1 SGHDT and CDR2 YYEEEE come from the germline V gene. In DNA, the CDR3 is TGTGCCAGCAGCCCTGGACAGGGTGGCAATGAGCAGTTCTTC. Translated: CASSPGQGGNEQFF. Supplemented by reference TRBV5-6 and TRBJ2-1, the full variable domain reads DAGVTQSPTHLIKTRGQQVTLRCSPKSGHDTVSWYQQALGQGPQFIFQYYEEEERQRGNFPDRFSGHQFPNYSSELNVNALLLGDSALYLCASSPGQGGNEQFFGPGTRLTVL.

The chain employs TRBV19 and TRBJ1-1; no firm D call. Trimming removed 5 bases at V and 2 bases at J, with 9 bases between. Per germline, CDR1 LNHDA and CDR2 SQIVND (reference sequence). This CDR3 region has 13 residues. The CDR3 loop is CASSLLFNTEAFF. For the CDR3, the DNA is TGTGCCAGTAGTTTATTGTTTAACACTGAAGCTTTCTTT.

V usage is TRBV7-9 and J usage is TRBJ2-7, with 8 bases aligning to TRBD1. The germline CDR1 and CDR2 sequences are SEHNR and FQNEAQ (reference sequence). Unmatched junction bases numbered 10, after V lost 1 base and J lost 5 bases. CDR3 size: 16 residues. In nucleotides, the CDR3 is TGTGCCAGCAGCTTAGTCCCTTTCTTGACAGGGGACGAGCAGTACTTC. This translates into CASSLVPFLTGDEQYF.

Only one count was recorded for this clone. The V call is TRBV6-6, the J call TRBJ1-4; D uncertain. Looked up from germline, CDR1 is MNHNY and CDR2 is SVGAGI (reference sequence). The CDR3 length is 15 residues. V lost 0 bases and J 4 bases, leaving 9 bases between the germline ends. DNA for the CDR3: TGTGCCAGCAGTTACTCGGGCCAGGTTAATGAAAAACTGTTTTTT. Protein sequence: CASSYSGQVNEKLFF.

The chain couples TRBV29-1 to TRBJ2-1; the D is unclear. This CDR3 is built from 10 residues. The germline CDR1 and CDR2 sequences are SQVTM and ANQGSEA. V dropped 2 bases and J dropped 9 bases, with 5 bases sitting between them. The CDR3 DNA sequence: TGCAGCGTTGAACTTTTTGAGCAGTTCTTC. Its protein product is CSVELFEQFF.

This clone appeared a few times. The chain is built from TRBV19 and TRBJ2-7; no clear D. CDR1 and CDR2 (germline): LNHDA, SQIVND (reference sequence). This CDR3 region has 13 residues. V was shortened by 3 bases and J by 2 bases, with 8 bases between the two germline ends. CDR3 protein: CASSMQYAYEQYF. Written as DNA, the CDR3 is TGTGCCAGTAGTATGCAGTACGCCTACGAGCAGTACTTC.

This chain joins TRBV30 and TRBJ1-1; 8 bases are a match to TRBD1. This CDR3 has 13 residues. With 4 bases clipped from V and 2 bases from J, the junction kept 3 bases outside the gene matches. CDR1 is GTSNPN and CDR2 is SVGIG in the germline V gene (reference sequence). CDR3: CAWTGGYNTEAFF. The CDR3 DNA follows: TGTGCCTGGACAGGGGGCTATAACACTGAAGCTTTCTTT.

The rearrangement links TRBV28 to TRBJ2-6; D is uncertain. Trimming removed 8 bases from V and 2 bases from J, with 4 bases in between. The CDR3 extends over 12 amino acids. Germline V gene data show CDR1 as MDHEN and CDR2 as SYDVKM. Written as DNA, the CDR3 is TGTGCCAGCGGCACTGGGGCCAACGTCCTGACTTTC. Translation: CASGTGANVLTF.

The chain uses TRBV29-1 and TRBJ2-1; 12 bases align to TRBD2. This CDR3 region has 13 residues. V lost 7 bases, J lost 9 bases, and 7 bases stayed unmatched. CDR1 is SQVTM and CDR2 is ANQGSEA in the germline V gene. CDR3 sequence reads: CSAERTSGIEQFF. CDR3 nucleotides: TGCAGCGCCGAACGGACTAGCGGGATTGAGCAGTTCTTC.

The chain has TRBV30 and TRBJ2-1; D uncertain. The length of the CDR3 is 12 residues. V lost 0 bases, J lost 7 bases, and 7 bases lay in between. The V gene's germline CDR1 is GTSNPN and CDR2 SVGIG (reference sequence). CDR3 bases: TGTGCCTGGAGTGTACATAAGAATGAGCAGTTCTTC. It specifies CAWSVHKNEQFF.

The rearrangement uses TRBV7-2 and TRBJ1-1; 7 nucleotides agree with TRBD1. Trimming at V came to 3 bases and at J to 3 bases, leaving 1 base not matched to a gene. This CDR3 has 13 amino acids. Germline values: CDR1 SGHTA, CDR2 FQGNSA. The CDR3 DNA sequence: TGTGCCAGCAGCTTGCAGGGGGACACTGAAGCTTTCTTT. It translates to CASSLQGDTEAFF.

V usage is TRBV4-2 and J usage is TRBJ2-6, with TRBD2 identical over 13 bases. Germline CDR1 is LGHNA and CDR2 is YNFKEQ. Trimming at V came to 1 base and at J to 2 bases, leaving 2 bases not matched to a gene. This CDR3 spans 18 amino acids. This chain's CDR3 is CASSQGTSGSTGANVLTF. DNA for the CDR3: TGTGCCAGCAGCCAAGGGACTAGCGGGAGCACTGGGGCCAACGTCCTGACTTTC.

The chain is built from TRBV9 and TRBJ2-4, with 15 bases fitting TRBD2. V shed 3 bases, J shed 11 bases, and the junction held 6 bases outside the gene matches. This CDR3 has 15 amino acids. Germline V gene sequence: CDR1 SGDLS, CDR2 YYNGEE. CDR3 sequence (DNA): TGTGCCAGCAGCGCCTCCGGGACTAGCGGGGGGCTTCAGTACTTC. Its translation: CASSASGTSGGLQYF.

The genes are TRBV18 and TRBJ2-5; 8 bases fit TRBD1. The J call may be in error: the DNA end matches TRBJ2-7 better. Germline V CDR1 and CDR2: KGHSH, LQKENI. The CDR3 totals 14 residues. The CDR3 loop reads CASSPPDRGHEQYF. The CDR3, as DNA: TGTGCCAGCTCACCACCTGACAGGGGACACGAGCAGTACTTC.

J is TRBJ2-5 and V is TRBV29-1; TRBD2 matches at 13 bases. From germline, CDR1 is SQVTM and CDR2 ANQGSEA. The ends lost 6 bases at V and 1 base at J; junction bases unmatched: 5. The CDR3 has 15 amino acids. The CDR3 region has the DNA TGCAGCGTCGCCGGACTAGCGGGAGTCCAAGAGACCCAGTACTTC. Protein product: CSVAGLAGVQETQYF.

The J gene is TRBJ1-1, the V gene TRBV19, with a weak D call TRBD1 (6 bases). CDR1 is LNHDA and CDR2 is SQIVND in the germline V gene (reference sequence). This CDR3 is 14 amino acids long. V was trimmed by 5 bases and J by 11 bases, leaving 21 bases between them. The CDR3 sequence is CASSASDSRARAFF. As DNA, the CDR3 is TGTGCCAGTAGTGCATCGGACAGTCGCGCGAGGGCTTTCTTT. Together with reference TRBV19 and TRBJ1-1, the CDR3 gives the full variable domain: DGGITQSPKYLFRKEGQNVTLSCEQNLNHDAMYWYRQDPGQGLRLIYYSQIVNDFQKGDIAEGYSVSREKKESFPLTVTSAQKNPTAFYLCASSASDSRARAFFGQGTRLTVV.

The chain employs TRBV12-2 and TRBJ2-7; the table's D call of TRBD1 was not tested on the DNA. TRBV12-2 is a documented pseudogene. The CDR3 loop spans 18 amino acids. The CDR3 loop is CASRFNLEQGNPWHEQYF. The DNA of the CDR3 is TGTGCAAGTCGCTTTAATCTAGAACAGGGGAACCCTTGGCACGAGCAGTACTTC.

The chain has TRBV7-2 and TRBJ2-2; 7 positions agree with TRBD1. The CDR3 is made up of 17 amino acids. After removal of 5 bases from V and 2 bases from J, the junction contained 11 bases not matched to a gene. From germline, CDR1 is SGHTA and CDR2 FQGNSA. The DNA of the CDR3 is TGTGCCAGCAGCCCAGTGCCGGGACAGAGAAACACCGGGGAGCTGTTTTTT. It specifies CASSPVPGQRNTGELFF.